The 23 T cell receptor beta chains below were found in one sample sequenced in a study of blood T cell repertoires in COVID-19. Produced via immunoSEQ multiplex PCR; TCRdb's table is partial and in-frame only. Altogether hundreds of thousands of clones are present, 85% being singletons, with the ten largest covering approximately 1.9%. Material for sequencing was PBMCs or T cells enriched from blood (not recorded which). The receptors originated from a young woman who had been exposed to COVID-19.

The rearrangement links TRBV28 to TRBJ1-5; possible D gene TRBD1, 5 bases. V shed 4 bases and J shed 3 bases, with 13 bases lying between them. Germline assignment: CDR1 MDHEN and CDR2 SYDVKM. This CDR3 contains 15 residues. CDR3 in amino acids: CASSSPDRDNQPQHF. DNA of the CDR3: TGTGCCAGCAGTTCCCCCGACAGAGACAATCAGCCCCAGCATTTT. Filled out from reference TRBV28 and TRBJ1-5, the complete variable domain reads DVKVTQSSRYLVKRTGEKVFLECVQDMDHENMFWYRQDPGLGLRLIYFSYDVKMKEKGDIPEGYSVSREKKERFSLILESASTNQTSMYLCASSSPDRDNQPQHFGDGTRLSIL.

This chain connects TRBV27 to TRBJ1-6; no clear D. This CDR3 spans 16 amino acids. V was trimmed by 2 bases and J by 7 bases, leaving 15 bases between them. Germline lookup yields CDR1 MNHEY and CDR2 SMNVEV (reference sequence). The CDR3 region is CASSLALGEDNSPLHF. DNA of the CDR3: TGTGCCAGCAGTTTAGCCCTCGGGGAGGACAATTCACCCCTCCACTTT.

There are a few counts of this clone. This CDR3 reads CASSLPGQGTEAFF. CDR3 bases: TGTGCCAGCAGCTTGCCCGGACAGGGCACTGAAGCTTTCTTT. The chain uses TRBV5-6 and TRBJ1-1, with 8 bases that match TRBD1. The germline V gene has CDR1 SGHDT and CDR2 YYEEEE. Losses at the gene ends were 1 base for V and 4 bases for J; bases not matched to a gene: 3. CDR3 size: 14 residues. Filled out from reference TRBV5-6 and TRBJ1-1, the complete variable domain reads DAGVTQSPTHLIKTRGQQVTLRCSPKSGHDTVSWYQQALGQGPQFIFQYYEEEERQRGNFPDRFSGHQFPNYSSELNVNALLLGDSALYLCASSLPGQGTEAFFGQGTRLTVV.

This chain joins TRBV25-1 and TRBJ1-3; a weak D match, TRBD1 (5 bases). CDR3 length: 15 amino acids. Per the germline V gene, CDR1 is MGHDK and CDR2 is SYGVNS. V was shortened by 8 bases and J by 5 bases, with 19 bases between the two germline ends. CDR3 DNA sequence: TGTGCCAGCCAAAGTGACAGCGCCTCGAGAAACACCATATATTTT. Translation gives CASQSDSASRNTIYF.

As to this clone: At one of its ends the junction is not consistent with the germline gene, which may arise from a read error. The V call is TRBV5-6, the J call TRBJ1-1, with 7 bases lining up with TRBD1. The CDR3 consists of 12 residues. Germline CDR1 reads SGHDT; CDR2 reads YYEEEE. The CDR3 spells CASSSTGSEAFF. The CDR3 DNA reads TGTGCCAGCAGCTCGACAGGGTCTGAGGCTTTCTTT.

The rearrangement uses TRBV12-5 and TRBJ2-5; possible D gene TRBD1, 5 bases. V lost 9 bases, J lost 5 bases, and 19 bases lay in between. Germline V gives CDR1 LGHNT, CDR2 FRNRAP. This CDR3 comprises 14 residues. The CDR3 DNA sequence: TGTGCTAGCTCTTCAGCAGGGCGTGAGGAGACCCAGTACTTC. This gives the protein CASSSAGREETQYF.

The chain carries TRBV29-1 and TRBJ1-1, with D uncertain. Trimming took off 5 bases at V and 9 bases at J, with 10 bases between the two ends. Germline assignment: CDR1 SQVTM and CDR2 ANQGSEA. There are 10 residues in the CDR3. The CDR3 DNA sequence: TGCAGCGTTCCCGAGGGAAAAGCTTTCTTT. It translates to CSVPEGKAFF.

Here the CDR3 reads CATSDSAVSTEAFF. The CDR3, as DNA: TGTGCCACCAGTGATTCCGCGGTTAGCACTGAAGCTTTCTTT. The genes are TRBV24-1 and TRBJ1-1; no clear D. This CDR3 is built from 14 residues. The germline V gene encodes CDR1 KGHDR and CDR2 SFDVKD. Trimming left V 2 bases short and J 4 bases short, with 10 bases between.

The rearrangement joins TRBV7-9 to TRBJ1-2; D gene ambiguous. From germline, CDR1 is SEHNR and CDR2 FQNEAQ (reference sequence). V lost 3 bases to trimming and J lost 2 bases, with 13 bases between them. CDR3 length: 15 residues. CDR3 protein: CASSLAGRWNYGYTF. The CDR3 coding sequence is TGTGCCAGCAGCTTGGCCGGGAGGTGGAACTATGGCTACACCTTC.

The chain links TRBV19 to TRBJ2-5, with TRBD2 matching over 9 bases. Per germline, CDR1 LNHDA and CDR2 SQIVND (reference sequence). The CDR3 totals 12 residues. CDR3 DNA: TGTGCTAGCGGGGGAGTCCAAGAGACCCAGTACTTC. Translating gives CASGGVQETQYF.

The rearrangement uses TRBV6-1 and TRBJ2-7; 7 positions agree with TRBD2. The junction had 9 bases not matched to a gene; V was cut back by 3 bases and J by 7 bases. The length of the CDR3 is 14 residues. CDR1 is MNHNS and CDR2 is SASEGT in the germline V gene. In nucleotides, the CDR3 is TGTGCCAGCAGTGAGATCGGCGGGGGAGGAGAGCAGTACTTC. Its translation is CASSEIGGGGEQYF.

V and J are TRBV21-1 and TRBJ2-4; the table names TRBD1, a call not compared with the DNA. TRBV21-1 corresponds to a pseudogene. CDR3 length: 13 amino acids. The CDR3 reads CASSKEQWNIQYF. The CDR3 nucleotides are TGTGCCAGCAGCAAAGAACAGTGGAACATTCAGTACTTC.

The gene calls are TRBV5-5 and TRBJ1-4; perhaps TRBD1 as D (6 bases). V shed 0 bases and J shed 5 bases, with 8 bases lying between them. Looked up from germline, CDR1 is SGHKS and CDR2 is YYEKEE (reference sequence). This CDR3 comprises 14 residues. CDR3 in amino acids: CASSLVGGNEKLFF. CDR3 bases: TGTGCCAGCAGCTTGGTAGGGGGAAATGAAAAACTGTTTTTT.

The chain couples TRBV7-9 to TRBJ1-5, with unresolved D. V lost 5 bases, J lost 0 bases, and 8 bases lay in between. The CDR3 is 14 amino acids. Germline lookup yields CDR1 SEHNR and CDR2 FQNEAQ (reference sequence). CDR3 in DNA: TGTGCCAGCAGCATAACCGGTAGCAATCAGCCCCAGCATTTT. Its protein product is CASSITGSNQPQHF.

The J gene is TRBJ2-7, the V gene TRBV7-9; 9 positions match TRBD1. V shed 0 bases and J 3 bases; nucleotides not matched to a gene: 9. Germline CDR1 is SEHNR and CDR2 is FQNEAQ (reference sequence). The CDR3 consists of 17 residues. The CDR3 DNA follows: TGTGCCAGCAGCTTAGCGCCCGGGGACAGGGAGGGCTACGAGCAGTACTTC. Translating gives CASSLAPGDREGYEQYF.

The rearrangement links TRBV4-1 to TRBJ2-1; 13 bases fit TRBD2. Germline V gene data show CDR1 as MGHRA and CDR2 as YSYEKL. The CDR3 length is 16 residues. V lost 4 bases, J lost 2 bases, and 2 bases stayed unmatched. The CDR3 nucleotides are TGCGCCAGCAGCCGAGGACTAGCGGGAGCCTACAATGAGCAGTTCTTC. It translates to CASSRGLAGAYNEQFF.

The chain couples TRBV4-3 to TRBJ2-5; weak D call: TRBD2 (6 bases). With 3 bases removed from V and 1 base from J, the gap between germline ends came to 12 bases. CDR1 is LGHNA and CDR2 is YSLEER in the germline V gene. The CDR3 totals 15 residues. Written as DNA, the CDR3 is TGCGCCAGCAGCCATGGGGGGTCTTCCCAAGAGACCCAGTACTTC. Amino acid sequence: CASSHGGSSQETQYF.

As regards this clone: Since the CDR3 does not end with the conserved phenylalanine or tryptophan, this likely comes from a read error. The V gene is TRBV4-3, the J gene TRBJ1-1; D perhaps matches TRBD1 (5 bases). V lost 0 bases to trimming and J lost 5 bases, with 13 bases between them. CDR3 size: 15 residues. Germline V gene lookup returns CDR1 LGHNA and CDR2 YSLEER. The CDR3 region is CASSQDLAGRTEAFL. In DNA, the CDR3 is TGCGCCAGCAGCCAAGATCTCGCAGGGCGTACTGAAGCTTTCCTT.

The rearrangement uses TRBV6-5 and TRBJ1-1; perhaps TRBD1 as D (6 bases). Germline V gene lookup returns CDR1 MNHEY and CDR2 SVGAGI. The CDR3 contains 15 residues. The V end lost 3 bases, the J end lost 5 bases, and 16 bases lay between the germline ends. CDR3 in DNA: TGTGCCAGCAGTTATTTAAGACAGGAGAGGACTGAAGCTTTCTTT. This sequence encodes CASSYLRQERTEAFF.

The CDR3 DNA reads as TGTGCCTGGAGTGTAGCGGGGGGAGAGACCCAGTACTTC. Encoded protein: CAWSVAGGETQYF. The J gene is TRBJ2-5, the V gene TRBV30, with TRBD2 identical over 9 bases. The length of the CDR3 is 13 residues. Germline V gives CDR1 GTSNPN, CDR2 SVGIG (reference sequence). With V trimmed by 0 bases and J by 4 bases, 0 bases remained unmatched.

The chain combines TRBV19 with TRBJ2-1; perhaps TRBD1 as D (7 bases). Germline-derived CDR1 and CDR2 are LNHDA and SQIVND (reference sequence). The germline V and J ends were trimmed by 5 bases and 4 bases, with 18 bases remaining between them. The CDR3 runs to 16 residues. CDR3 loop: CASSRSRGRTYNEQFF. CDR3 DNA sequence: TGTGCCAGTAGTCGGAGCAGGGGGAGGACTTACAATGAGCAGTTCTTC.

This clone was recorded once. Written as DNA, the CDR3 is TGTGCCAGCACCCCCGGGACACAACACGAGCAGTACTTC. This encodes CASTPGTQHEQYF. V and J are TRBV12-3 or TRBV12-4 and TRBJ2-7; D possibly corresponds to TRBD1 (6 bases). The CDR3 is 13 amino acids. Deletions cut 7 bases from V and 5 bases from J, with 15 bases between.

The V gene is TRBV30, the J gene TRBJ1-5; 7 bases fit TRBD1. The CDR3 sequence is 16 residues long. CDR1 GTSNPN and CDR2 SVGIG come from the germline V gene (reference sequence). The ends lost 2 bases at V and 2 bases at J; junction bases unmatched: 9. The CDR3 bases are TGTGCCTGGAGTACCGGGGACAGCCCTCGCAATCAGCCCCAGCATTTT. Protein: CAWSTGDSPRNQPQHF.